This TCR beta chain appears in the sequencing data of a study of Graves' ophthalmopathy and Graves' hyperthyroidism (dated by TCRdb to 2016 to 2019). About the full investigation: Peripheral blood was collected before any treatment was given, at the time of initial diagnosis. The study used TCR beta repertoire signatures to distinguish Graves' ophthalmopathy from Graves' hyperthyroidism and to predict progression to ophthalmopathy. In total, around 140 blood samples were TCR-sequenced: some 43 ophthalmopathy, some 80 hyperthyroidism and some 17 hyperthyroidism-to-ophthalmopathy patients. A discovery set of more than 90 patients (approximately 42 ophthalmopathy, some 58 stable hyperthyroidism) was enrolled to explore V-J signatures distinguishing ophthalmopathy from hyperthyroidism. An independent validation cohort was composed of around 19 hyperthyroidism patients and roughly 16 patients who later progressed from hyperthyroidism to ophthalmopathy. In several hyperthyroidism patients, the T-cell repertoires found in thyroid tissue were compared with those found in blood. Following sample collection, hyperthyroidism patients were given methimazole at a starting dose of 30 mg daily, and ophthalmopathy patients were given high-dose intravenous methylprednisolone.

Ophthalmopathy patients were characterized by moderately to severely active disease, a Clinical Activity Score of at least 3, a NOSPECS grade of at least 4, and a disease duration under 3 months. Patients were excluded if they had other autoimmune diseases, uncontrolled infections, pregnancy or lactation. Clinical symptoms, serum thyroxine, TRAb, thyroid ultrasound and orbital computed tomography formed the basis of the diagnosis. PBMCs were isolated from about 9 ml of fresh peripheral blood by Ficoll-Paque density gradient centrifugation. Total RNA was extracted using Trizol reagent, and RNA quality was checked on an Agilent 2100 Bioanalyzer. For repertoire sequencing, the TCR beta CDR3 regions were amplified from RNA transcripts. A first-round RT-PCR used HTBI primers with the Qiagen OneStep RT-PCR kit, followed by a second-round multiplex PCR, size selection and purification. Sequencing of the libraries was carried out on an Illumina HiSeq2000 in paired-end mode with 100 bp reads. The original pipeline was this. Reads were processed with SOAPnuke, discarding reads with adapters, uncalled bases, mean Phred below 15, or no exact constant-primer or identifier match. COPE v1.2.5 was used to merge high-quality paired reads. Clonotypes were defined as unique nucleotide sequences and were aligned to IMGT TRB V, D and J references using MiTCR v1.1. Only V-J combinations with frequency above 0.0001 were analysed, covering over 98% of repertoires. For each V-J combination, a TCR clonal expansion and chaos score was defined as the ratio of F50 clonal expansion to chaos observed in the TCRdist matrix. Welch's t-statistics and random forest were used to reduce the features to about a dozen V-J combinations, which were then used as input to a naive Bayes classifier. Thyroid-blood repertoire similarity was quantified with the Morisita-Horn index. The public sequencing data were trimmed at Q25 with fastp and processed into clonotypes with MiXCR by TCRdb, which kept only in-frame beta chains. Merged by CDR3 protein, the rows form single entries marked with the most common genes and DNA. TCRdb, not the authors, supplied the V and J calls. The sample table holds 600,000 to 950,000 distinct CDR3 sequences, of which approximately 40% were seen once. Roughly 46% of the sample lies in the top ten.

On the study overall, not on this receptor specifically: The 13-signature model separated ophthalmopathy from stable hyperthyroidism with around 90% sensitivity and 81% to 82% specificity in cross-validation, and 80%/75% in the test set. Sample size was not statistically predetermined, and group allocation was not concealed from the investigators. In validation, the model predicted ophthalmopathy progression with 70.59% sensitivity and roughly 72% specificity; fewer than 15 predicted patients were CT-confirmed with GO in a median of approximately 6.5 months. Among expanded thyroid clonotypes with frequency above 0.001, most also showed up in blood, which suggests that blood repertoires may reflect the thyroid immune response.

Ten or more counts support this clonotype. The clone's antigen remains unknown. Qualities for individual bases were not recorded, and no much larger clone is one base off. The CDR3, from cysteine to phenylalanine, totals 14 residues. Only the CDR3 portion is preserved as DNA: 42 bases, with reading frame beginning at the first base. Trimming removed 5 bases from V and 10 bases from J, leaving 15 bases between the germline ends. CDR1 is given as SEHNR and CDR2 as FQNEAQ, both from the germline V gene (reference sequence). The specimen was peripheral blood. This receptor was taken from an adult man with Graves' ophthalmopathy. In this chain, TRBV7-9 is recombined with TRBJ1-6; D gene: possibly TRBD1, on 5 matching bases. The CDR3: CASSRDGPVSPLHF. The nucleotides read TGTGCCAGCAGCCGGGACGGACCTGTGTCACCCCTCCACTTT.